This T cell receptor (beta chain) was sequenced in a study of T cells in localized non-small cell lung cancer. The repertoire was sequenced with immunoSEQ multiplex PCR; TCRdb's copy has only in-frame clones and lacks some. Seen here are approximately 63,000 clones, approximately 90% observed once, and the top ten hold roughly a fifth. The germline gives CDR1 SGHVS, CDR2 FNYEAQ. The CDR3 has 13 residues. Trimming stripped 5 bases from V and 8 bases from J, with 15 bases between. Sequenced material: peripheral blood, taken before any cancer treatment. This TCR came from a man between 40 and 70 years old with stage I squamous cell lung carcinoma. The chain recombines TRBV7-6 with TRBJ1-1; D perhaps matches TRBD1 (5 bases). The CDR3 here is CASSPSGRGEAFF. The CDR3 bases are TGTGCCAGCAGCCCCTCGGGAAGGGGAGAAGCTTTCTTT.